Below, 32 T cell receptor beta chains from the same sample are listed, as sequenced in a study of T-cell memory formation after mild COVID-19. TCRdb recomputed calls from the 5' RACE reads with MiXCR, one row per CDR3 protein. Among just over 400,000 distinct CDR3 sequences listed, 23% were seen once. The sample comprised PBMCs or a T cell subset sorted from them (not recorded which). The source of these receptors is an adult woman who had mild COVID-19 (a few samples of this study predate the infection). Cell type and time point are not known.

This clonotype has more than one count but fewer than ten. The chain joins TRBV30 to TRBJ1-5; weak D call: TRBD1 (6 bases). Trimming pared 1 base from V and 7 bases from J, leaving 11 bases between. The CDR3 has 13 amino acids. CDR1 is GTSNPN and CDR2 is SVGIG in the germline V gene (reference sequence). This CDR3 reads CAWSAGGIQPQHF. The CDR3 nucleotides read TGTGCCTGGAGTGCGGGGGGCATCCAGCCCCAGCATTTT.

This sequence joins TRBV11-2 and TRBJ2-3; D call uncertain. CDR1 is SGHAT and CDR2 is FQNNGV in the germline V gene. Trimming pared 1 base from V and 5 bases from J, leaving 13 bases between. The CDR3 has 15 residues. The CDR3 loop reads CASSLVGNPGDTQYF. The CDR3 nucleotides are TGTGCCAGCAGCTTAGTCGGCAACCCGGGAGATACGCAGTATTTT.

This clonotype appeared a single time. The chain joins TRBV27 to TRBJ2-3, with a tentative D call TRBD2 (5 bases). In germline, CDR1 is MNHEY, CDR2 SMNVEV (reference sequence). CDR3 length equals 15 residues. Trimming left V 10 bases short and J 2 bases short, with 19 bases between. The CDR3 loop reads CATTLLGLNTDTQYF. CDR3 DNA: TGTGCCACCACCCTCCTAGGACTGAACACAGATACGCAGTATTTT.

The V call is TRBV2, the J call TRBJ1-6; D remains ambiguous. Germline loops: CDR1 SNHLY, CDR2 FYNNEI. This CDR3 is 15 amino acids long. Trimming cost V 2 bases and J 7 bases, with 12 bases left between them. This chain's CDR3 is CASSEINVPNSPLHF. CDR3 nucleotide sequence: TGTGCCAGCAGTGAAATCAACGTTCCGAATTCACCCCTCCACTTT.

This chain uses TRBV20-1 with TRBJ2-5, with 7 bases matching TRBD2. This CDR3 has 13 amino acids. From germline, CDR1 is DFQATT and CDR2 SNEGSKA (reference sequence). Germline trimming cut 4 bases from V and 5 bases from J; bases unmatched to any gene: 7. The CDR3: CSATSGAGETQYF. The CDR3 nucleotides read TGCAGTGCTACCAGCGGGGCCGGGGAGACCCAGTACTTC.

J is TRBJ2-1 and V is TRBV29-1, with TRBD2 matching 8 bases. V shed 4 bases, J shed 9 bases, and the junction held 5 bases outside the gene matches. The CDR3 loop spans 12 amino acids. Germline V gives CDR1 SQVTM, CDR2 ANQGSEA. This chain's CDR3 is CSVVELAVEQFF. CDR3 DNA: TGCAGCGTTGTAGAACTAGCGGTTGAGCAGTTCTTC.

The chain is built from TRBV12-3 or TRBV12-4 and TRBJ2-1; 7 bases map to TRBD2. The CDR3 sequence is 15 residues long. The V segment lost 2 bases and the J segment 7 bases; nucleotides outside the gene matches: 8. The CDR3 nucleotides read TGTGCCAGCAGTTTACGAGCGGGACGCACGAATGAGCAGTTCTTC. Protein sequence: CASSLRAGRTNEQFF.

This clonotype was seen a handful of times. The V and J genes are TRBV10-3 and TRBJ1-3; D is unclear. Trimming removed 6 bases from V and 2 bases from J, with 11 bases in between. Germline values: CDR1 ENHRY, CDR2 SYGVKD. The CDR3 runs 14 residues. CDR3 coding DNA: TGTGCCATCAGAATCGACGAGACTGGAAACACCATATATTTT. This translates into CAIRIDETGNTIYF.

This chain uses TRBV7-2 with TRBJ1-1; D uncertain. The CDR3 extends over 13 amino acids. Deletions cut 5 bases from V and 4 bases from J, with 11 bases between. In germline, CDR1 is SGHTA, CDR2 FQGNSA. The CDR3 reads CASSPLVVTEAFF. For the CDR3, the DNA is TGTGCCAGCAGCCCGTTGGTGGTCACTGAAGCTTTCTTT.

The chain links TRBV11-2 to TRBJ2-1, with TRBD1 identical over 7 bases. Germline V CDR1 and CDR2: SGHAT, FQNNGV. This CDR3 region has 15 residues. With 6 bases clipped from V and 4 bases from J, the junction kept 9 bases outside the gene matches. CDR3 sequence reads: CASRRPGQPYNEQFF. The CDR3 DNA follows: TGTGCCAGCAGACGTCCGGGACAGCCGTACAATGAGCAGTTCTTC.

This clonotype was counted many times. The chain joins TRBV12-3 or TRBV12-4 to TRBJ2-5; a weak D match, TRBD2 (6 bases). V was pared by 5 bases and J by 3 bases, with 10 bases between. CDR3 length: 13 residues. This CDR3 is CASSLSGEETQYF. CDR3 sequence (DNA): TGTGCCAGCAGTCTGTCGGGGGAAGAGACCCAGTACTTC.

The rearrangement joins TRBV25-1 to TRBJ1-5, with 10 bases lining up with TRBD1. The CDR3 has 14 residues. V shed 4 bases and J 6 bases; nucleotides not matched to a gene: 3. Germline V CDR1 and CDR2: MGHDK, SYGVNS. The CDR3 nucleotides read TGTGCCAGCAGTGTGACAGGGGGCGGTCAGCCCCAGCATTTT. This translates into CASSVTGGGQPQHF.

This clonotype counts as medium-sized. The chain has TRBV18 and TRBJ2-1; tentatively, D is TRBD1 or TRBD2 (5 bases each). This CDR3 has 17 amino acids. Germline CDR1 and CDR2: KGHSH and LQKENI. The V gene lost 3 bases and the J gene lost 2 bases, with 17 bases spanning the gap. CDR3 residues: CASSPQTGTDPYNEQFF. DNA of the CDR3: TGTGCCAGCTCACCTCAGACCGGGACGGATCCCTACAATGAGCAGTTCTTC. Together with reference TRBV18 and TRBJ2-1, the CDR3 gives the full variable domain: NAGVMQNPRHLVRRRGQEARLRCSPMKGHSHVYWYRQLPEEGLKFMVYLQKENIIDESGMPKERFSAEFPKEGPSILRIQQVVRGDSAAYFCASSPQTGTDPYNEQFFGPGTRLTVL.

This clonotype has a handful of counts. This chain links TRBV2 with TRBJ1-3; the D gene is possibly TRBD1 (5 bases). Trimming took off 4 bases at V and 0 bases at J, with 19 bases between the two ends. This CDR3 contains 18 residues. Looked up from germline, CDR1 is SNHLY and CDR2 is FYNNEI. CDR3 protein: CASSVYRTGPFSGNTIYF. CDR3 nucleotide sequence: TGTGCCAGCAGTGTATATCGTACAGGCCCTTTCTCTGGAAACACCATATATTTT.

This clonotype was seen a few times. This chain uses TRBV7-6 with TRBJ2-7; TRBD2 matches 9 bases. V lost 4 bases to trimming and J lost 1 base; unmatched junction nucleotides: 11. Germline CDR1 is SGHVS and CDR2 is FNYEAQ. The CDR3 contains 17 residues. The CDR3 bases are TGTGCCAGCAGCTCCCACTTAGCGGGAGATCGGTCCTACGAGCAGTACTTC. It yields the protein CASSSHLAGDRSYEQYF.

The chain has TRBV12-3 or TRBV12-4 and TRBJ2-5; D gene ambiguous. V was cut by 0 bases and J by 0 bases, with 8 bases left in between. This CDR3 has 15 amino acids. In nucleotides, the CDR3 is TGTGCCAGCAGTTTAGCGTTCAGGTACCAAGAGACCCAGTACTTC. Translating it yields CASSLAFRYQETQYF.

A few counts support this clonotype. The chain recombines TRBV24-1 with TRBJ2-1; no firm D call. CDR1 and CDR2 from the germline V gene are KGHDR and SFDVKD. Trimming removed 5 bases at V and 1 base at J, with 11 bases between. The CDR3 is 15 residues long. The CDR3 nucleotides read TGTGCCACCAGTGGACGACAAGGATCCTACAATGAGCAGTTCTTC. Translation: CATSGRQGSYNEQFF.

The chain joins TRBV4-1 to TRBJ1-2, with D unclear. The germline gives CDR1 MGHRA, CDR2 YSYEKL. This CDR3 contains 13 residues. V was pared by 0 bases and J by 7 bases, with 9 bases between. This chain's CDR3 is CASSQDLSPGYTF. The DNA of the CDR3 is TGCGCCAGCAGCCAAGACCTGTCTCCTGGCTACACCTTC.

The chain joins TRBV3-1 to TRBJ2-1; D not certain. CDR1 is LGHDT, CDR2 YNNKEL, per germline (reference sequence). Trimming stripped 1 base from V and 0 bases from J, with 16 bases between. The CDR3 runs to 18 residues. CDR3 in amino acids: CASSQVSNPASSYNEQFF. In nucleotides, the CDR3 is TGTGCCAGCAGCCAAGTGTCCAACCCGGCGAGCTCCTACAATGAGCAGTTCTTC.

About this clonotype: The junction departs from the called germline gene at one end, perhaps through a read error. The chain is built from TRBV5-4 and TRBJ2-5, with D uncertain. The CDR3 extends over 14 amino acids. Germline V gene sequence: CDR1 SGHNT, CDR2 YYREEE (reference sequence). Here the CDR3 reads CASSDDLTQGTQYF. The CDR3 bases are TGTGCCAGCAGCGACGACCTGACCCAAGGGACCCAGTACTTC.

This clonotype turned up a few times. The chain recombines TRBV6-5 with TRBJ2-7; D is uncertain. Trimming stripped 4 bases from V and 3 bases from J, with 16 bases between. The V gene's germline CDR1 is MNHEY and CDR2 SVGAGI. This CDR3 has 15 residues. CDR3 sequence reads: CASSSTQAVLYEQYF. CDR3 in DNA: TGTGCCAGCAGTTCGACCCAAGCTGTCCTCTACGAGCAGTACTTC.

This clonotype was seen a few times. V and J are TRBV2 and TRBJ2-5; D possibly corresponds to TRBD2 (6 bases). This CDR3 has 17 amino acids. CDR1 is SNHLY, CDR2 FYNNEI, per germline. Deletions cut 1 base from V and 2 bases from J, with 17 bases between. This CDR3 reads CASSEGVGGRDQETQYF. The CDR3 nucleotides are TGTGCCAGCAGTGAAGGAGTCGGAGGGCGCGATCAAGAGACCCAGTACTTC.

This chain uses TRBV19 with TRBJ2-2, with D perhaps being TRBD1 or TRBD2 (5 bases each). CDR1 and CDR2 from the germline V gene are LNHDA and SQIVND (reference sequence). CDR3 length: 16 amino acids. Trimming left V 9 bases short and J 5 bases short, with 22 bases between. CDR3 coding DNA: TGTGCCAGCAGGGAACCCGGGACCCCGAGGACCGGGGAGCTGTTTTTT. Its translation is CASREPGTPRTGELFF.

The J gene is TRBJ2-7, the V gene TRBV6-5, with a weak D call TRBD2 (6 bases). The CDR3 loop spans 12 amino acids. With 0 bases removed from V and 7 bases from J, the gap between germline ends came to 7 bases. Germline lookup yields CDR1 MNHEY and CDR2 SVGAGI. As DNA, the CDR3 is TGTGCCAGCAGTTACTCCCGGGGGGAGCAGTACTTC. It encodes CASSYSRGEQYF.

This clonotype has just a few counts. The CDR3 coding sequence is TGTGCCAGCAGCTTAGCGCCGGCACCAGTAGCCAAAAACATTCAGTACTTC. The encoded protein is CASSLAPAPVAKNIQYF. The chain joins TRBV7-8 to TRBJ2-4, with D unclear. Germline CDR1 and CDR2: SGHVS and FQNEAQ. The CDR3 is 17 amino acids. V dropped 0 bases and J dropped 0 bases, with 12 bases sitting between them.

CDR3 bases: TGCGCCAGCAGCTTGCACCCTTCAGGGGACGGGGAGCTGTTTTTT. Its protein is CASSLHPSGDGELFF. J is TRBJ2-2 and V is TRBV5-1, with TRBD1 as a possible D gene (6 bases). CDR1 and CDR2 from the germline V gene are SGHRS and YFSETQ. The CDR3 has 15 residues. The V gene lost 1 base and the J gene lost 7 bases, with 14 bases spanning the gap.

This clonotype came up a few times. The rearrangement links TRBV3-1 to TRBJ2-1, with a possible D match to TRBD2 (6 bases). CDR3 length: 15 amino acids. Deletions cut 6 bases from V and 6 bases from J, with 18 bases between. Germline CDR1 LGHDT, CDR2 YNNKEL (reference sequence). The CDR3 reads CASSYGTPQVNEQFF. The CDR3 DNA follows: TGTGCCAGCAGTTACGGGACTCCCCAGGTCAATGAGCAGTTCTTC.

The chain carries TRBV11-1 and TRBJ2-5, with D unclear. Trimming removed 5 bases from V and 6 bases from J, with 13 bases in between. The CDR3 is 13 residues long. Germline V gene sequence: CDR1 SGHAT, CDR2 FQDESV (reference sequence). The CDR3 DNA reads TGTGCCAGCAGCCCCCGATTGGGGAAGACCCAGTACTTC. It is translated as CASSPRLGKTQYF. The full variable domain, rest sourced from reference TRBV11-1 and TRBJ2-5, is EAEVAQSPRYKITEKSQAVAFWCDPISGHATLYWYRQILGQGPELLVQFQDESVVDDSQLPKDRFSAERLKGVDSTLKIQPAELGDSAMYLCASSPRLGKTQYFGPGTRLLVL.

This clonotype was seen a handful of times. The chain joins TRBV12-3 or TRBV12-4 to TRBJ1-5; 10 bases align to TRBD1. This CDR3 region has 17 residues. V gave up 6 bases and J gave up 4 bases; unmatched junction bases: 12. The CDR3 DNA follows: TGTGCCAGCAGCCAACCGTTCGGGACAGGGGTAAATCAGCCCCAGCATTTT. The encoded protein is CASSQPFGTGVNQPQHF.

This clonotype was seen more than once but under ten times. The J gene is TRBJ1-2, the V gene TRBV24-1; D is unresolved. The CDR3 loop spans 13 amino acids. Germline V gives CDR1 KGHDR, CDR2 SFDVKD. Between the trimmed V and J ends, which lost 4 bases and 5 bases, there was a span of 10 bases. The CDR3 nucleotides read TGTGCCACCAGTGACTCATATGGATATGGCTACACCTTC. It yields the protein CATSDSYGYGYTF.

J is TRBJ1-1 and V is TRBV7-9; 8 nucleotides agree with TRBD1. Germline CDR1 SEHNR, CDR2 FQNEAQ (reference sequence). V shed 4 bases, J shed 2 bases, and the junction held 6 bases outside the gene matches. The CDR3 spans 15 residues. CDR3 DNA: TGTGCCAGCAGCTCCACAGGGGGTTTCAACACTGAAGCTTTCTTT. Its translation is CASSSTGGFNTEAFF.

This clonotype was counted between two and nine times. The V and J genes are TRBV20-1 and TRBJ2-7; 7 positions match TRBD2. The CDR3 contains 14 residues. J was trimmed by 3 bases and V by 5 bases; bases with no gene match: 10. Germline assignment: CDR1 DFQATT and CDR2 SNEGSKA (reference sequence). CDR3 sequence: CSAPPAASGYEQYF. The DNA for the CDR3 is TGCAGTGCTCCTCCCGCGGCTAGCGGCTACGAGCAGTACTTC.